Shown below are 5 T cell receptor beta chains from a single sample sequenced in a study of T cell responses to AZD1222 COVID-19 vaccine. Produced via immunoSEQ multiplex PCR; TCRdb's table is partial and in-frame only. The sample includes fewer than 200,000 clones, roughly 92% of them seen just once. The material was peripheral blood, obtained on day 0 of AZD1222 vaccination. The receptors shown here come from an adult in good health.

The sample holds one count of this clone. The rearrangement joins TRBV5-4 to TRBJ2-2, with a weak D call TRBD1 (5 bases). This CDR3 contains 16 residues. The V and J ends lost 0 bases and 2 bases respectively, with 11 bases between them. The V gene's germline CDR1 is SGHNT and CDR2 YYREEE (reference sequence). CDR3 region: CASSLEGHINTGELFF. The CDR3, as DNA: TGTGCCAGCAGCTTGGAAGGACATATAAACACCGGGGAGCTGTTTTTT. The variable domain in full, with the rest retrieved from reference TRBV5-4 and TRBJ2-2, is ETGVTQSPTHLIKTRGQQVTLRCSSQSGHNTVSWYQQALGQGPQFIFQYYREEENGRGNFPPRFSGLQFPNYSSELNVNALELDDSALYLCASSLEGHINTGELFFGEGSRLTVL.

This chain connects TRBV28 to TRBJ1-5; 7 nucleotides match TRBD1. Looked up from germline, CDR1 is MDHEN and CDR2 is SYDVKM. J lost 4 bases, V lost 5 bases, and 8 bases had no gene match. This CDR3 is 15 amino acids long. The CDR3 here is CASSIPGTANQPQHF. CDR3 nucleotide sequence: TGTGCCAGCAGTATCCCGGGGACAGCAAATCAGCCCCAGCATTTT.

The CDR3, as DNA: TGTGCCAGCAGCTTAGGAGAGGGGAGGGATGGAGAGACCCAGTACTTC. This translates into CASSLGEGRDGETQYF. V usage is TRBV7-9 and J usage is TRBJ2-5, with 7 bases matching TRBD2. CDR1 and CDR2 from the germline V gene are SEHNR and FQNEAQ (reference sequence). The trim removed 1 base at V and 4 bases at J, leaving 9 bases unmatched. The CDR3 is made up of 16 amino acids.

CDR3 in amino acids: CASSPRQGADTQYF. CDR3 coding DNA: TGTGCCAGCAGTCCGAGACAGGGTGCAGATACGCAGTATTTT. The chain recombines TRBV6-2 or TRBV6-3 with TRBJ2-3; TRBD1 aligns across 7 bases. The junction had 6 bases not matched to a gene; V was cut back by 5 bases and J by 4 bases. Germline V CDR1 and CDR2: MNHEY, SVGEGT. This CDR3 is built from 14 residues.

CDR3 sequence: CASSWSGVTEAFF. The DNA for the CDR3 is TGTGCCAGCAGTTGGTCGGGGGTCACTGAAGCTTTCTTT. This sequence joins TRBV6-5 and TRBJ1-1, with TRBD1 as a possible D gene (5 bases). The germline gives CDR1 MNHEY, CDR2 SVGAGI. V shed 4 bases and J shed 4 bases, with 10 bases lying between them. The CDR3 is 13 residues long.